Following are 4 T cell receptor beta chains from one sample sequenced in a study of control samples from healthy donors and cancer patients. This table comes from immunoSEQ multiplex PCR, and its TCRdb copy is limited to in-frame clones, with some not included. The table shows around 100,000 clones, with around nine tenths occurring only once. The sample taken for sequencing was blood. These receptors originate from a man in his thirties or forties in good health.

V and J are TRBV6-5 and TRBJ2-1; D may match TRBD1 or TRBD2 (6 bases each). The CDR3 runs to 15 residues. V was shortened by 6 bases and J by 4 bases, with 16 bases between the two germline ends. Germline values: CDR1 MNHEY, CDR2 SVGAGI. The CDR3 region is CASREGGRRYNEQFF. The CDR3 nucleotides are TGTGCCAGCAGGGAGGGGGGACGCCGGTACAATGAGCAGTTCTTC.

The chain uses TRBV6-2 or TRBV6-3 and TRBJ1-5; 10 positions agree with TRBD1. The trim removed 4 bases at V and 7 bases at J, leaving 10 bases unmatched. Germline V gene data show CDR1 as MNHEY and CDR2 as SVGEGT. The CDR3 is 16 residues long. In DNA form, the CDR3 reads TGTGCCAGCAGTTCCCACCGGGACAGGGGTTGGCAGCCCCAGCATTTT. It is translated as CASSSHRDRGWQPQHF.

This clone was counted only a few times. The J gene is TRBJ2-4, the V gene TRBV18; 7 bases map to TRBD1. J lost 2 bases, V lost 3 bases, and 10 bases had no gene match. The CDR3 totals 17 residues. From germline, CDR1 is KGHSH and CDR2 LQKENI. CDR3 coding DNA: TGTGCCAGCTCACCCGGAACGGCAGGGGGAACCAAAAACATTCAGTACTTC. This codes for CASSPGTAGGTKNIQYF.

The genes are TRBV28 and TRBJ2-5; D is ambiguous. CDR3 length: 10 amino acids. Trimming shortened V by 5 bases and J by 5 bases, and 3 bases separated the two germline ends. Germline V gives CDR1 MDHEN, CDR2 SYDVKM. CDR3: CASSEETQYF. The DNA for the CDR3 is TGTGCCAGCAGTGAGGAGACCCAGTACTTC.